Here is one TCR beta chain with its context. Trimming removed 3 bases from V and 0 bases from J; junction bases left unmatched: 2. Germline V CDR1 and CDR2: LGHDT, YNNKEL (reference sequence). This CDR3 has 16 amino acids. The entry originates in a study of blood T cell repertoires in COVID-19. TCRdb's table, derived via immunoSEQ multiplex PCR, lists solely in-frame clones and lacks some. The sample yields just over 60,000 clones, 80% seen once. The chain links TRBV3-1 (or the pseudogene TRBV3-2) to TRBJ2-5; 12 bases match TRBD2. Sequenced material: peripheral blood. The clonotype was recovered from a man aged 30 to 45 with COVID-19, enrolled during active disease. CDR3 in amino acids: CASSQTSGRDQETQYF. For the CDR3, the DNA is TGTGCCAGCAGCCAGACTAGCGGGAGAGACCAAGAGACCCAGTACTTC.